This T cell receptor (beta chain) was obtained from a study of blood T cell repertoires in COVID-19. Study overall: The United States, Italy and Spain supplied acute and convalescent COVID-19 samples. Sample material is recorded as cDNA or gDNA derived from T cells, B-cell-depleted T cells, or PBMCs.

This CDR3 is built from 15 residues. V lost 3 bases to trimming and J lost 6 bases; unmatched junction nucleotides: 7. CDR1 is SGHAT, CDR2 FQNNGV, per germline. Methods used by the authors: The assay estimated nucleated cells by amplifying reference gene primers. TCRdb's copy holds only in-frame clones and misses some; the assay was immunoSEQ multiplex PCR. V and J calls and clone size are copied from that table; D and trimming were computed from the DNA. Of fewer than 200,000 clones listed, roughly 87% are singletons. The genes are TRBV11-2 and TRBJ2-1; TRBD2 matches at 8 bases. The TCR comes from a man aged 55 to 70 with active or convalescent COVID-19. Sequencing was performed on peripheral blood. This chain's CDR3 is CASSFLAGLPNEQFF. The CDR3, as DNA: TGTGCCAGCAGCTTCCTAGCGGGCCTCCCCAATGAGCAGTTCTTC.